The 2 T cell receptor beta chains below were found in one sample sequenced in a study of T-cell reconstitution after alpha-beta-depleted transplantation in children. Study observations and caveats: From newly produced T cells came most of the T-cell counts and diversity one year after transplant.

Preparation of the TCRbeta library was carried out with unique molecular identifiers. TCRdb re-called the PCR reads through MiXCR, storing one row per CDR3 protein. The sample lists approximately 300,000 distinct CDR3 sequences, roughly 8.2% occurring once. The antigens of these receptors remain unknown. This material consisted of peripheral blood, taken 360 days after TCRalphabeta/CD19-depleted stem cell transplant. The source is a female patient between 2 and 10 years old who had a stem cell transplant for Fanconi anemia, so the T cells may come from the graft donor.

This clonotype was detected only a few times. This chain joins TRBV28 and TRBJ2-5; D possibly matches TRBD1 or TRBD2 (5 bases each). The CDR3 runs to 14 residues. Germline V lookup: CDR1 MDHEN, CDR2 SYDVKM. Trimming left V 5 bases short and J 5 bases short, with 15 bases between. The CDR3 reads CASSPHSWGETQYF. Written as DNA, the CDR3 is TGTGCCAGCAGTCCCCACAGCTGGGGGGAGACCCAGTACTTC.

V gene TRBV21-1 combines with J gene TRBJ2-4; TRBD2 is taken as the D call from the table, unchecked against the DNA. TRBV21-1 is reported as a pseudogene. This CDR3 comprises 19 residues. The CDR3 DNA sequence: TGTGCCAGCAGCAAAGGGGACTCTATGGACACCCTAGCCAAAAACATTCAGTACTTC. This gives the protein CASSKGDSMDTLAKNIQYF.